The 5 T cell receptor beta chains in this list originate from one sample, sequenced in a study of beta chain features in type 1 diabetes. Investigators reverse transcribed all isolated RNA, so they sequenced expressed TCRB transcripts. The method was immunoSEQ multiplex PCR; TCRdb's version includes in-frame clones alone and lacks a portion of them. The data contain approximately 120,000 clones, 30% to 50% of them singletons. The sample consisted of stem cell memory CD4+ T cells from blood. The receptors stem from a woman aged 18-29 years in good health.

The rearrangement links TRBV6-6 to TRBJ2-7; TRBD1 aligns across 7 bases. V trimming: 6 bases; J trimming: 2 bases; junction bases outside the gene matches: 4. CDR1 MNHNY and CDR2 SVGAGI come from the germline V gene (reference sequence). The CDR3 has 13 residues. The CDR3 DNA is TGTGCCAGCAGAGACAGGGCAACCTACGAGCAGTACTTC. It codes for CASRDRATYEQYF.

V usage is TRBV7-2 and J usage is TRBJ2-1; perhaps TRBD1 as D (5 bases). The CDR3 loop spans 13 amino acids. CDR1 is SGHTA and CDR2 is FQGNSA in the germline V gene. V lost 2 bases, J lost 9 bases, and 11 bases lay in between. DNA for the CDR3: TGTGCCAGCAGCTTACTGCAGGGCGGTGAGCAGTTCTTC. Translation gives CASSLLQGGEQFF. The variable domain in full, with the rest retrieved from reference TRBV7-2 and TRBJ2-1, is GAGVSQSPSNKVTEKGKDVELRCDPISGHTALYWYRQSLGQGLEFLIYFQGNSAPDKSGLPSDRFSAERTGGSVSTLTIQRTQQEDSAVYLCASSLLQGGEQFFGPGTRLTVL.

This clone showed up just once. The chain couples TRBV7-9 to TRBJ1-6, with TRBD1 matching 10 bases. Germline V CDR1 and CDR2: SEHNR, FQNEAQ (reference sequence). The CDR3 covers 17 residues. V was clipped by 2 bases and J by 7 bases; unmatched bases: 8. Here the CDR3 reads CASSLRQGASGNSPLHF. The CDR3 region has the DNA TGTGCCAGCAGCTTAAGACAGGGGGCGAGTGGAAATTCACCCCTCCACTTT.

The chain is built from TRBV5-1 and TRBJ2-7, with 10 bases matching TRBD2. In germline, CDR1 is SGHRS, CDR2 YFSETQ. The CDR3 is made up of 14 amino acids. The V gene end was trimmed by 5 bases and the J gene end by 0 bases; junction bases not matched to a gene: 2. The CDR3 DNA follows: TGCGCCAGCAGTGGACTAGCGGCCTCCTACGAGCAGTACTTC. Residues: CASSGLAASYEQYF.

CDR3 DNA: TGTGCCAGCAGCTCCCGAGGGACTTCATACGAGCAGTACTTC. Its translation: CASSSRGTSYEQYF. The chain uses TRBV7-9 and TRBJ2-7, with D possibly TRBD2 on 6 matching bases. Trimming stripped 4 bases from V and 4 bases from J, with 14 bases between. The CDR3 covers 14 residues. Germline V gene data show CDR1 as SEHNR and CDR2 as FQNEAQ (reference sequence).